The clone carrying this T cell receptor beta chain occurred a few times. This record belongs to a study of spatial heterogeneity in lung cancer. The wider study: Raw reads showed each unique TCR and UMI combination turning up more than ten times on average.

Specified time point: sample taken at primary tumor resection. Tumor, nontumor lung or frozen PBMC supplied whole RNA that was sequenced unsorted. Each CDR3 protein is one row after TCRdb ran MiXCR on the 5' RACE reads. In the table there are some 25,000 distinct CDR3 sequences, roughly 4.5% of which are singletons. The clonotype originates from a male donor with early-stage non-small cell lung cancer. The sequencing used PBMCs, collected at surgery.

Here the CDR3 reads CASSLGIRSYEQYF. CDR3 coding DNA: TGTGCCAGCAGCTTAGGTATACGATCCTACGAGCAGTACTTC. The chain combines TRBV7-8 with TRBJ2-7; D gene ambiguous. V lost 1 base to trimming and J lost 1 base, with 8 bases between them. CDR3 length equals 14 residues. From germline, CDR1 is SGHVS and CDR2 FQNEAQ.